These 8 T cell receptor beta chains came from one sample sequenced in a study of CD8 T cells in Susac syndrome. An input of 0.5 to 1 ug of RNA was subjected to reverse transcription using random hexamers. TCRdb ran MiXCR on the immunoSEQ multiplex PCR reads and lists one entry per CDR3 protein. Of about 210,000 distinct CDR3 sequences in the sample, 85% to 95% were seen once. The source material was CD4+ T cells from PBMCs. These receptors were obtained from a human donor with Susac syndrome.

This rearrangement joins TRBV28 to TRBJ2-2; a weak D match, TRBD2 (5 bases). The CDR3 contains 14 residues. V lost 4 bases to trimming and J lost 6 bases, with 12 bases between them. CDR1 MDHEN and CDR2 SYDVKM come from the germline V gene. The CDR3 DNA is TGTGCCAGCAGTTGGAGCGGAAGGGCCGGGGAGCTGTTTTTT. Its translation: CASSWSGRAGELFF.

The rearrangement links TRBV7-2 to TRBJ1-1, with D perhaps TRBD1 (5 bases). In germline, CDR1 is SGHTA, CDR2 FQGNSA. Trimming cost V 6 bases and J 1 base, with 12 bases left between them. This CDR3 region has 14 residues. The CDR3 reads CASRRQFGNTEAFF. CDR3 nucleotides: TGTGCCAGCAGACGACAGTTTGGGAACACTGAAGCTTTCTTT. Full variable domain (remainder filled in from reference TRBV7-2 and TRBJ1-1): GAGVSQSPSNKVTEKGKDVELRCDPISGHTALYWYRQSLGQGLEFLIYFQGNSAPDKSGLPSDRFSAERTGGSVSTLTIQRTQQEDSAVYLCASRRQFGNTEAFFGQGTRLTVV.

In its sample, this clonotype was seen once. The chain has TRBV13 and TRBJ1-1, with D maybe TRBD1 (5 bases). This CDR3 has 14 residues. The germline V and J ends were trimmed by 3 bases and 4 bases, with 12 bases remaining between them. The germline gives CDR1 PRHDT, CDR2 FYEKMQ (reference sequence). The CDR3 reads CASSLGGDGTEAFF. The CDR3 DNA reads TGTGCCAGCAGCTTGGGGGGTGACGGCACTGAAGCTTTCTTT. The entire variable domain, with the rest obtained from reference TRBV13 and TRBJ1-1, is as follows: AAGVIQSPRHLIKEKRETATLKCYPIPRHDTVYWYQQGPGQDPQFLISFYEKMQSDKGSIPDRFSAQQFSDYHSELNMSSLELGDSALYFCASSLGGDGTEAFFGQGTRLTVV.

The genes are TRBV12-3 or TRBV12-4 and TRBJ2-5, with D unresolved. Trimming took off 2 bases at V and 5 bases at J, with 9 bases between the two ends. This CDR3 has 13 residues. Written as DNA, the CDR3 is TGTGCCAGCAGTTTAATAGTGGGGGAGACCCAGTACTTC. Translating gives CASSLIVGETQYF.

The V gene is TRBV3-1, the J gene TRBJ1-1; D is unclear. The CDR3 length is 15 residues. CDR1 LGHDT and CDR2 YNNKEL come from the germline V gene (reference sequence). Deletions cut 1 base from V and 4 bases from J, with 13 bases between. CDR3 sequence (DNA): TGTGCCAGCAGCCAAGGGCGGGGTTTGGGCACTGAAGCTTTCTTT. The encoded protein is CASSQGRGLGTEAFF.

The CDR3 is CSAPLGLTETQYF. The CDR3 nucleotides read TGCAGTGCCCCCCTGGGGCTTACAGAGACCCAGTACTTC. The chain combines TRBV20-1 with TRBJ2-5, with a tentative D call TRBD1 (5 bases). The ends were cut back, 6 bases at V and 4 bases at J, with 15 bases in the middle. This CDR3 has 13 amino acids. Germline V gene data show CDR1 as DFQATT and CDR2 as SNEGSKA (reference sequence).

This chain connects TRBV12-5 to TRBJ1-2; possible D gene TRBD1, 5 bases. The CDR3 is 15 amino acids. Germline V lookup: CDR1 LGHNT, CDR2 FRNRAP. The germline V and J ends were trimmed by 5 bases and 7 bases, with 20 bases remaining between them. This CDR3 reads CASGRDSGYYRGYTF. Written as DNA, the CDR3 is TGTGCTAGTGGTAGGGACTCAGGGTACTATCGTGGCTACACCTTC.

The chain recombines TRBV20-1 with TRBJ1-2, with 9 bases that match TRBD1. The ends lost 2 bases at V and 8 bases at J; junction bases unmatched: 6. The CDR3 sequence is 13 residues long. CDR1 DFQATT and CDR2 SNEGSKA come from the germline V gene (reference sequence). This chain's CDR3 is CSARSGTGKGYTF. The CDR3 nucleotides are TGCAGTGCTAGATCCGGGACAGGGAAGGGCTACACCTTC.